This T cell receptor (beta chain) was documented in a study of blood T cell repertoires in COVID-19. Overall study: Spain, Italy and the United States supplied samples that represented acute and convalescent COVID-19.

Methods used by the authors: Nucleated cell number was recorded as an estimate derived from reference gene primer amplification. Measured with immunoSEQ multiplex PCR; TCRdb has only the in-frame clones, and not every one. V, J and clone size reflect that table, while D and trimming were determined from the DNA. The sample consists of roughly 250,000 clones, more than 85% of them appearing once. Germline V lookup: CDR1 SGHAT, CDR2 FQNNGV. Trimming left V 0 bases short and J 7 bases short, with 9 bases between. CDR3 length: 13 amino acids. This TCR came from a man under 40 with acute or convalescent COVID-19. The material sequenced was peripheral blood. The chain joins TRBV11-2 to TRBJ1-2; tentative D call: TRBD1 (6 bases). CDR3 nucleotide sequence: TGTGCCAGCAGCTTAGAGAGGGGGACTGGCTACACCTTC. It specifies CASSLERGTGYTF.